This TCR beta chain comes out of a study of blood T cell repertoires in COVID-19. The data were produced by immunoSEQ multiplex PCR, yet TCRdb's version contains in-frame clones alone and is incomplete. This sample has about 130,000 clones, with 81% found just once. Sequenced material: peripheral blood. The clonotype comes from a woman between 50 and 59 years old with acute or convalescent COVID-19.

The CDR3: CASRTETSYEQYF. Here the CDR3 DNA reads TGCGCCAGCAGGACAGAGACTTCCTACGAGCAGTACTTC. The chain combines TRBV10-2 with TRBJ2-7, with a tentative D call TRBD1 (5 bases). The CDR3 covers 13 residues. Trimming cost V 6 bases and J 1 base, with 10 bases left between them. Germline loops: CDR1 WSHSY, CDR2 SAAADI.